Many counts were recorded for the clone carrying this T cell receptor beta chain. Antigen: not known. TCRdb processed the 5' RACE reads anew with MiXCR; each CDR3 protein has one entry. The data show nearly 60,000 distinct CDR3 sequences, around 3.4% seen once. Germline-derived CDR1 and CDR2 are SGHVS and FQNEAQ. This CDR3 region has 13 residues. The trim removed 3 bases at V and 8 bases at J, leaving 2 bases unmatched. The record originates from a study of neurological immune-mediated disorders. Overall study findings and caveats: Across subjects, expanded clones had no CDR3 amino acid sequences in common, pointing to private repertoires in all groups.

Where libraries were unsorted, they were derived from 2 million PBMCs stored at -80 degrees C. Sequencing was carried out using PBMCs. The TCR sequence derives from a woman in her twenties or thirties with multiple sclerosis. This chain uses TRBV7-8 with TRBJ1-4; TRBD1 matches 8 bases. CDR3 amino acids: CASSLDREEKLFF. Here the CDR3 DNA reads TGTGCCAGCAGCTTGGACAGGGAGGAAAAACTGTTTTTT.